This T cell receptor beta chain was found in a study of shared clonotypes between healthy human individuals. Study overall: A donor's plate count was three for CD4 naive and three for CD4 memory; CD8 naive had two and CD8 memory one.

Replicate PCRs from sorted subsets contained around 190 ng DNA, which is tens of thousands of T cell genomes. The method was immunoSEQ multiplex PCR; TCRdb's version includes in-frame clones alone and lacks a portion of them. Seen here are 1,500,000 or so clones, approximately 98.5% observed once, and the top ten hold approximately 0.4%. CDR1 and CDR2 (germline): ENHRY, SYGVKD. The CDR3 is 12 residues long. V shed 6 bases and J shed 2 bases, with 7 bases lying between them. Sequenced material: naive CD4+ T cells sorted from blood. Subset: CD45RA+ positively selected. This sequence joins TRBV10-3 and TRBJ2-5; no firm D call. This TCR was sampled from a man aged 25 to 40 in good health. This CDR3 is CAISPGQETQYF. In DNA form, the CDR3 reads TGTGCCATCAGCCCAGGACAAGAGACCCAGTACTTC.